This T cell receptor (beta chain) is from a study of Graves' ophthalmopathy and Graves' hyperthyroidism. The diagnosis was founded upon clinical symptoms, serum thyroxine, TRAb, thyroid ultrasound and orbital computed tomography. Broader study findings: Discrimination between ophthalmopathy and stable hyperthyroidism by a 13-signature model showed about 89% sensitivity and about 80% specificity. Blood repertoires reportedly contained most expanded thyroid clonotypes above 0.001 frequency.

The V gene's germline CDR1 is SNHLY and CDR2 FYNNEI. The CDR3 has 14 residues. As concerns this clonotype: Its antigen is unknown. A much larger clone is a single base away; this may be a read error.

The authors amplified TCR beta CDR3 regions, and they did so from RNA transcripts for repertoire sequencing. HTBI primers primed a first-round RT-PCR, and a second-round multiplex PCR followed. TCRdb re-analysed the multiplex PCR reads in MiXCR, keeping a single row per CDR3 protein. Among approximately 640,000 distinct CDR3 sequences listed, roughly 39% were seen once. J is TRBJ2-7 and V is TRBV2; D gene ambiguous. The clonotype was recovered from an adult man with Graves' ophthalmopathy. The source material was peripheral blood. In nucleotides, the CDR3 is TGTGCCGGCAGTGTCAGCTTGGGCGTCGGCGAGCAGTACTTC. Translating it yields CAGSVSLGVGEQYF.